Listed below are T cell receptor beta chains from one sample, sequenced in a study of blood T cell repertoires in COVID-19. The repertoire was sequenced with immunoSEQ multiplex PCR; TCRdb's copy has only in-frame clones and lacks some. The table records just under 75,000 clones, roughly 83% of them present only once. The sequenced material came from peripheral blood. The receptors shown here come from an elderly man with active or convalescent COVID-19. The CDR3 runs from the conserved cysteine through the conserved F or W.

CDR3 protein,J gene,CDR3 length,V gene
CASRTGGAGNTIYF,TRBJ1-3,14,TRBV6-5
CASRQTSGRAYEQYF,TRBJ2-7,15,TRBV6-5
CASSLLLAGRDTQYF,TRBJ2-3,15,TRBV7-2
CASSTRGLAGVSYNEQFF,TRBJ2-1,18,TRBV27
CASSEGSGANVLTF,TRBJ2-6,14,TRBV19
CASSLRGETDTQYF,TRBJ2-3,14,TRBV5-6
CASSQGAGTGNNYEQYF,TRBJ2-7,17,TRBV4-1
CASSPSPGANVLTF,TRBJ2-6,14,TRBV18
CASGTGRFYGYTF,TRBJ1-2,13,TRBV6-5
CASSRDKDPYEQYF,TRBJ2-7,14,TRBV25-1